Given below is one TCR beta chain in context. In the original processing: Amplification from reference gene primers served as the basis for estimated nucleated cell counts. Measured with immunoSEQ multiplex PCR; TCRdb has only the in-frame clones, and not every one. That table is the source of V, J and clone size, and D and trimming were worked out from the DNA. The sample includes about 67,000 clones, approximately 79% of them seen just once. Germline lookup yields CDR1 SGHTS and CDR2 YDEGEE. The CDR3 contains 14 residues. V lost 4 bases and J lost 2, with 7 bases in between. This record belongs to a study of blood T cell repertoires in COVID-19. Whole-study context: Some COVID-19 samples were acute and others convalescent; all came from the United States, Italy and Spain. Nucleic acid was either cDNA or gDNA, and it came from T cells, B-cell-depleted T cells, or PBMCs.

Sequencing was performed on peripheral blood. The receptor's source is an older woman with acute or convalescent COVID-19. This chain connects TRBV5-8 to TRBJ2-6; D is ambiguous. The DNA for the CDR3 is TGTGCCAGCAGCCAAACTGCTGGGGCCAACGTCCTGACTTTC. It yields the protein CASSQTAGANVLTF.